This note documents a single T cell receptor beta chain sequence. The data derive from a study of blood T cell repertoires in COVID-19. Profiling relied on immunoSEQ multiplex PCR, and the TCRdb table lists in-frame clones only, not all of them. This sample yields 260,000 or so clones, of which under 90% are seen a single time; 3% to 4.5% belongs to the top ten. Germline V CDR1 and CDR2: SQVTM, ANQGSEA. The CDR3 is 10 amino acids. V lost 5 bases and J 9 bases, leaving 8 bases between the germline ends. The V gene is TRBV29-1, the J gene TRBJ2-1; tentatively, D is TRBD1 (5 bases). Sequenced input: PBMCs or T cells enriched from blood (not recorded which). This sequence was found in a woman aged 40 to 49 who had been exposed to COVID-19. The CDR3 loop reads CSVTDTEQFF. The CDR3 DNA is TGCAGCGTTACGGACACTGAGCAGTTCTTC.